This TCR beta chain originates from a study of blood T cell repertoires in COVID-19. After removal of 3 bases from V and 0 bases from J, the junction contained 8 bases not matched to a gene. CDR3 length: 17 amino acids. Looked up from germline, CDR1 is ENHRY and CDR2 is SYGVKD. TCRdb's table, derived via immunoSEQ multiplex PCR, lists solely in-frame clones and lacks some. The data show around 300,000 clones, with 80% to 90% seen just once and roughly 2.5% held by the top ten. The V gene is TRBV10-3, the J gene TRBJ1-1; 9 positions agree with TRBD1. What was sequenced was PBMCs or T cells enriched from blood (not recorded which). The clonotype comes from a young woman who had recovered from COVID-19. CDR3 in DNA: TGTGCCATCAGTGAAACACGGGACAGGGCTATGAACACTGAAGCTTTCTTT. Translation: CAISETRDRAMNTEAFF.